A single sample is the source of the 3 T cell receptor beta chains below, sequenced in a study of cytomegalovirus exposure and HLA in healthy donors. It was with 60 Vbeta and 13 Jbeta primers that the PCR ran. Sequencing was performed with immunoSEQ multiplex PCR; in TCRdb, only in-frame clones are kept and a portion is missing. Here the sample spans 160,000 or so clones, less than 80% being singletons. The source material was PBMCs. The source is a woman in her thirties or forties in good health and CMV-seronegative.

The V and J genes are TRBV6-1 and TRBJ2-3; 15 nucleotides agree with TRBD2. The CDR3 is made up of 16 amino acids. With V trimmed by 3 bases and J by 8 bases, 6 bases remained unmatched. The germline gives CDR1 MNHNS, CDR2 SASEGT. In nucleotides, the CDR3 is TGTGCCAGCAGTGACGGACTAGCGGGGGGGGGTTTTACGCAGTATTTT. This gives the protein CASSDGLAGGGFTQYF.

J is TRBJ1-5 and V is TRBV7-2; 8 positions match TRBD1. The CDR3 is 15 amino acids. V was clipped by 5 bases and J by 8 bases; unmatched bases: 11. The germline CDR1 and CDR2 sequences are SGHTA and FQGNSA. CDR3 sequence reads: CASSPRRDRFEPQHF. The CDR3 nucleotides are TGTGCCAGCAGCCCCAGAAGGGACAGGTTTGAGCCCCAGCATTTT.

A single count supports this clone. This sequence joins TRBV19 and TRBJ2-1; TRBD1 matches at 9 bases. The CDR3 is made up of 15 amino acids. The J segment lost 0 bases and the V segment lost 7 bases, leaving 4 bases of the junction unmatched. Germline values: CDR1 LNHDA, CDR2 SQIVND (reference sequence). The CDR3 loop reads CASNPDRGSYNEQFF. CDR3 sequence (DNA): TGTGCCAGTAACCCGGACAGGGGCTCCTACAATGAGCAGTTCTTC.